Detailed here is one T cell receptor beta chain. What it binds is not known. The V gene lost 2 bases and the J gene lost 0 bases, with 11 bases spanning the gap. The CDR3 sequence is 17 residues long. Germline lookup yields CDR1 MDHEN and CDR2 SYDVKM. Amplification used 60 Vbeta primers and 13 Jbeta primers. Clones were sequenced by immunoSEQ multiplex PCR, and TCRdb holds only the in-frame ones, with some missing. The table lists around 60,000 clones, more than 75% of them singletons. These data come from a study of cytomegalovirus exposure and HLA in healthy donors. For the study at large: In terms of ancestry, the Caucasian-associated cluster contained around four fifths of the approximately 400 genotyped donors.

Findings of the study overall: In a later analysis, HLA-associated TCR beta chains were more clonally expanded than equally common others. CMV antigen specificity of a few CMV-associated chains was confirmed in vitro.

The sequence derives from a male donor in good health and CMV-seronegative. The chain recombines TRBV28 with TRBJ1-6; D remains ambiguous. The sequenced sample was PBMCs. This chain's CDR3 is CASSLVQSSSYNSPLHF. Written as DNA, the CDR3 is TGTGCCAGCAGTTTAGTACAGTCGAGCTCCTATAATTCACCCCTCCACTTT.